The 6 T cell receptor beta chains given below trace back to one sample, sequenced in a study of shared clonotypes between healthy human individuals. Clones were sequenced by immunoSEQ multiplex PCR, and TCRdb holds only the in-frame ones, with some missing. The sample carries 300,000 to 400,000 clones, approximately 79% recorded once. The sample comprised memory CD4+ T cells sorted from blood. Subset given: CD45RA-negative fraction. The receptors stem from a man aged 30-40 years in good health.

V usage is TRBV12-5 and J usage is TRBJ2-1, with D possibly matching TRBD2 (5 bases). Trimming removed 5 bases at V and 9 bases at J, with 23 bases between. This CDR3 is 16 amino acids long. Germline CDR1 is LGHNT and CDR2 is FRNRAP. In nucleotides, the CDR3 is TGTGCTAGTGGTCCACACTGGGCGGGTATACAATCTGAGCAGTTCTTC. As protein: CASGPHWAGIQSEQFF.

This clone was seen a handful of times. J is TRBJ2-7 and V is TRBV7-2; D tentatively reads TRBD1 or TRBD2 (5 bases each). Germline loops: CDR1 SGHTA, CDR2 FQGNSA. The CDR3 is 14 residues long. The V end lost 3 bases, the J end lost 3 bases, and 12 bases lay between the germline ends. For the CDR3, the DNA is TGTGCCAGCAGCTTTGGGGGAACAGGCTACGAGCAGTACTTC. Translation: CASSFGGTGYEQYF.

V and J are TRBV19 and TRBJ1-5, with unresolved D. The CDR3 extends over 14 amino acids. Germline V CDR1 and CDR2: LNHDA, SQIVND (reference sequence). The V gene lost 1 base and the J gene lost 3 bases, with 7 bases spanning the gap. For the CDR3, the DNA is TGTGCCAGTAGTATAGGGCAGTACAATCAGCCCCAGCATTTT. This gives the protein CASSIGQYNQPQHF. The full variable domain, rest sourced from reference TRBV19 and TRBJ1-5, is DGGITQSPKYLFRKEGQNVTLSCEQNLNHDAMYWYRQDPGQGLRLIYYSQIVNDFQKGDIAEGYSVSREKKESFPLTVTSAQKNPTAFYLCASSIGQYNQPQHFGDGTRLSIL.

J is TRBJ2-2 and V is TRBV19; 11 bases align to TRBD2. Germline trimming cut 6 bases from V and 7 bases from J; bases unmatched to any gene: 10. Germline values: CDR1 LNHDA, CDR2 SQIVND (reference sequence). The CDR3 covers 16 residues. CDR3 protein: CASSGTSGSFNGELFF. As DNA, the CDR3 is TGTGCCAGTAGCGGAACTAGCGGGAGTTTTAACGGGGAGCTGTTTTTT.

The rearrangement joins TRBV7-8 to TRBJ2-1, with 13 nucleotides matching TRBD2. V was pared by 2 bases and J by 8 bases, with 9 bases of the junction left unmatched. The CDR3 runs 17 residues. CDR1 SGHVS and CDR2 FQNEAQ come from the germline V gene. This CDR3 is CASSLPFGLAGDYEQFF. CDR3 bases: TGTGCCAGCAGCTTACCATTCGGACTAGCGGGAGACTATGAGCAGTTCTTC.

This clone was detected a few times. The chain links TRBV19 to TRBJ2-7; TRBD1 aligns across 8 bases. Germline V gene sequence: CDR1 LNHDA, CDR2 SQIVND (reference sequence). Trimming cost V 6 bases and J 5 bases; bases outside gene matches: 12. The CDR3 is made up of 15 amino acids. In DNA, the CDR3 is TGTGCCAGTAGACCCGTCAAATTGACAGGGGACGAGCAGTACTTC. Protein product: CASRPVKLTGDEQYF.